Following are 12 T cell receptor beta chains from one sample sequenced in a study of control samples from healthy donors and cancer patients. Assay used: immunoSEQ multiplex PCR; TCRdb lists only in-frame clones, some missing. The sample has fewer than 150,000 clones; about 93% are singletons. The sequencing sample was made of blood. These receptors were obtained from a young man in good health.

The CDR3 nucleotides are TGTGCCAGCGGGAGGGTCTATGGCTACACCTTC. Translating gives CASGRVYGYTF. The rearrangement uses TRBV2 and TRBJ1-2, with D unresolved. This CDR3 is 11 amino acids long. The germline V gene has CDR1 SNHLY and CDR2 FYNNEI. The ends were cut back, 8 bases at V and 4 bases at J, with 8 bases in the middle.

This clone was seen only a few times. The chain carries TRBV9 and TRBJ1-2; the match to TRBD1 covers 7 bases. The CDR3 is made up of 16 amino acids. Germline loops: CDR1 SGDLS, CDR2 YYNGEE. V gave up 4 bases and J gave up 3 bases; unmatched junction bases: 12. This chain's CDR3 is CASSPHRQGRDYGYTF. In nucleotides, the CDR3 is TGTGCCAGCAGCCCACACCGACAGGGTAGGGACTATGGCTACACCTTC.

This chain connects TRBV11-3 to TRBJ2-3, with TRBD1 matching over 7 bases. Germline V lookup: CDR1 SGHNT, CDR2 YENEEA. The CDR3 loop spans 14 amino acids. After removal of 5 bases from V and 3 bases from J, the junction contained 5 bases not matched to a gene. This CDR3 is CASSPRQGTDTQYF. CDR3 sequence (DNA): TGTGCCAGCAGCCCACGACAGGGAACAGATACGCAGTATTTT. Full variable domain (remainder filled in from reference TRBV11-3 and TRBJ2-3): EAGVVQSPRYKIIEKKQPVAFWCNPISGHNTLYWYLQNLGQGPELLIRYENEEAVDDSQLPKDRFSAERLKGVDSTLKIQPAELGDSAVYLCASSPRQGTDTQYFGPGTRLTVL.

This clone was counted a few times. The chain uses TRBV29-1 and TRBJ2-1, with D uncertain. Per the germline V gene, CDR1 is SQVTM and CDR2 is ANQGSEA. V shed 7 bases and J shed 3 bases, with 10 bases lying between them. This CDR3 spans 12 amino acids. This chain's CDR3 is CSASDNYNEQFF. Written as DNA, the CDR3 is TGCAGCGCGAGTGACAACTACAATGAGCAGTTCTTC.

To note about this clone: This sample also contains other DNA sequences that code for the same CDR3. The chain couples TRBV28 to TRBJ1-3; D call uncertain. The CDR3 loop spans 15 amino acids. Germline CDR1 is MDHEN and CDR2 is SYDVKM. Trimming cost V 3 bases and J 0 bases, with 9 bases left between them. The CDR3 here is CASSFPGLSGNTIYF. CDR3 DNA: TGTGCCAGCAGTTTTCCAGGCCTCTCTGGAAACACCATATATTTT.

The rearrangement links TRBV11-1 to TRBJ2-2, with D possibly matching TRBD2 (5 bases). In germline, CDR1 is SGHAT, CDR2 FQDESV (reference sequence). The CDR3 loop spans 16 amino acids. Deletions cut 6 bases from V and 4 bases from J, with 18 bases between. DNA of the CDR3: TGTGCCAGCAGACGTACCCGAGGGCCGCCCACCGGGGAGCTGTTTTTT. This translates into CASRRTRGPPTGELFF.

The rearrangement uses TRBV10-1 and TRBJ2-1; D is possibly TRBD1 (6 bases). There are 16 residues in the CDR3. CDR1 and CDR2 from the germline V gene are WNHNN and SYGVQD (reference sequence). Trimming took 2 bases from V and 4 from J, leaving 15 bases between them. The CDR3 sequence: CASSETLAGDYNEQFF. CDR3 bases: TGCGCCAGCAGTGAGACTTTGGCAGGGGATTACAATGAGCAGTTCTTC.

CDR3 protein: CATSEAGESNQPQHF. CDR3 nucleotides: TGTGCCACCAGTGAGGCAGGGGAGAGCAATCAGCCCCAGCATTTT. This chain uses TRBV24-1 with TRBJ1-5; D perhaps matches TRBD1 (6 bases). The CDR3 is 15 amino acids. V lost 4 bases to trimming and J lost 1 base, with 10 bases between them. The germline CDR1 and CDR2 sequences are KGHDR and SFDVKD.

V is TRBV23-1 and J is TRBJ2-7; 8 bases align to TRBD1. TRBV23-1 is reported as an ORF; its role is uncertain. V lost 3 bases to trimming and J lost 2 bases; unmatched junction nucleotides: 9. CDR3 length: 16 amino acids. In DNA form, the CDR3 reads TGCGCCAGCAGTCATCTCCCCGGGACAGGTGCCTACGAGCAGTACTTC. Translating gives CASSHLPGTGAYEQYF.

This clone has only a few counts. This chain connects TRBV11-3 to TRBJ1-2; the D is unclear. Germline loops: CDR1 SGHNT, CDR2 YENEEA. V gave up 5 bases and J gave up 2 bases, with 12 bases separating them. The CDR3 spans 14 residues. Here the CDR3 DNA reads TGTGCCAGCAGCCAGACCTGGACCAACTATGGCTACACCTTC. Its protein product is CASSQTWTNYGYTF.

The chain employs TRBV4-1 and TRBJ1-2; weak D call: TRBD1 (5 bases). V lost 1 base and J lost 5, with 11 bases in between. The CDR3 has 14 residues. Germline CDR1 reads MGHRA; CDR2 reads YSYEKL. CDR3 bases: TGCGCCAGCAGCCAAGTACAGGACGGGTATGGCTACACCTTC. This codes for CASSQVQDGYGYTF.

The CDR3 spells CATSDLDNPGADTQYF. Written as DNA, the CDR3 is TGTGCCACCAGTGATCTCGACAACCCTGGCGCAGATACGCAGTATTTT. J is TRBJ2-3 and V is TRBV24-1; no reliable D call. Germline values: CDR1 KGHDR, CDR2 SFDVKD. This CDR3 is 16 amino acids long. Trimming shortened V by 3 bases and J by 4 bases, and 16 bases separated the two germline ends.